The 14 T cell receptor beta chains given below trace back to one sample, sequenced in a study of blood T cell repertoires in COVID-19. TCRdb keeps only in-frame clones here, not all; method: immunoSEQ multiplex PCR. The sample holds over 300,000 clones; 90% are singletons and the top ten take about 6.8%. The sequencing sample was made of peripheral blood. The receptors come from a man aged 18-30 years with active or convalescent COVID-19.

This sequence joins TRBV5-1 and TRBJ1-2, with 9 bases lining up with TRBD1. The ends lost 0 bases at V and 10 bases at J; junction bases unmatched: 13. The CDR3 is made up of 16 amino acids. Germline V gene lookup returns CDR1 SGHRS and CDR2 YFSETQ. DNA for the CDR3: TGCGCCAGCAGCTTGGCTAGACAGGGGGTACCGATTGTCTACACCTTC. Translation: CASSLARQGVPIVYTF.

This chain uses TRBV6-2 or TRBV6-3 with TRBJ2-2, with a possible D match to TRBD2 (5 bases). V was pared by 2 bases and J by 3 bases, with 10 bases between. The CDR3 consists of 15 residues. Per the germline V gene, CDR1 is MNHEY and CDR2 is SVGEGT. In DNA, the CDR3 is TGTGCCAGCAGTTACCTAACTAGGTACACCGGGGAGCTGTTTTTT. As protein: CASSYLTRYTGELFF.

In DNA form, the CDR3 reads TGTGCCAGCAGTGAAGCAGGAGAGGTACCGTACCAAGAGACCCAGTACTTC. It codes for CASSEAGEVPYQETQYF. V and J are TRBV6-1 and TRBJ2-5; D gene ambiguous. CDR1 and CDR2 (germline): MNHNS, SASEGT. The CDR3 is 17 residues long. Trimming cost V 0 bases and J 0 bases, with 14 bases left between them.

The chain employs TRBV19 and TRBJ1-5; D is ambiguous. V was shortened by 5 bases and J by 3 bases, with 11 bases between the two germline ends. The length of the CDR3 is 14 residues. The V gene's germline CDR1 is LNHDA and CDR2 SQIVND (reference sequence). The CDR3 reads CASSRAGNNQPQHF. The CDR3 nucleotides are TGTGCCAGTAGTCGGGCGGGGAACAATCAGCCCCAGCATTTT.

The V gene is TRBV10-3, the J gene TRBJ1-4, with D hard to call. V lost 6 bases, J lost 0 bases, and 11 bases lay in between. Germline V gene lookup returns CDR1 ENHRY and CDR2 SYGVKD. This CDR3 is built from 15 residues. CDR3 protein: CAIRQNGATNEKLFF. DNA for the CDR3: TGTGCCATCAGACAGAACGGGGCAACTAATGAAAAACTGTTTTTT.

The chain uses TRBV6-5 and TRBJ2-3; D not certain. The germline CDR1 and CDR2 sequences are MNHEY and SVGAGI. Between the trimmed V and J ends, which lost 0 bases and 4 bases, there was a span of 14 bases. The CDR3 is 16 residues long. The CDR3 region has the DNA TGTGCCAGCAGTTACTCGGAGCAAGCCCCCCCAGATACGCAGTATTTT. It specifies CASSYSEQAPPDTQYF.

The chain is built from TRBV29-1 and TRBJ1-2; D gene unclear. Per the germline V gene, CDR1 is SQVTM and CDR2 is ANQGSEA. The CDR3 extends over 9 amino acids. V lost 7 bases and J 10 bases, leaving 10 bases between the germline ends. This CDR3 is CSGSGDYTF. The CDR3 nucleotides are TGCAGCGGTTCGGGTGACTACACCTTC.

The rearrangement links TRBV2 to TRBJ2-2; D might be TRBD2 (5 bases). This CDR3 region has 13 residues. CDR1 and CDR2 (germline): SNHLY, FYNNEI. Trimming removed 2 bases at V and 5 bases at J, with 6 bases between. The chain's CDR3 is CASSERTTGELFF. Here the CDR3 DNA reads TGTGCCAGCAGTGAAAGGACTACCGGGGAGCTGTTTTTT.

The V gene is TRBV6-1, the J gene TRBJ2-1, with 10 positions matching TRBD1. The CDR3 length is 16 residues. CDR1 and CDR2 from the germline V gene are MNHNS and SASEGT. V lost 3 bases and J lost 6; bases outside the gene matches: 8. The CDR3 DNA reads TGTGCCAGCAGTGATTGGGACAGGGGCTATGTCAATGAGCAGTTCTTC. This sequence encodes CASSDWDRGYVNEQFF.

This sequence joins TRBV6-2 or TRBV6-3 and TRBJ2-1; D remains ambiguous. Trimming shortened V by 0 bases and J by 1 base, and 7 bases separated the two germline ends. Per germline, CDR1 MNHEY and CDR2 SVGEGT. The CDR3 extends over 15 amino acids. In DNA form, the CDR3 reads TGTGCCAGCAGTTACTCGGCCCCTTCCTACAATGAGCAGTTCTTC. This translates into CASSYSAPSYNEQFF.

The chain uses TRBV28 and TRBJ1-2; TRBD1 matches at 9 bases. This CDR3 has 15 amino acids. Germline V CDR1 and CDR2: MDHEN, SYDVKM. The V segment lost 5 bases and the J segment 5 bases; nucleotides outside the gene matches: 9. CDR3 loop: CASSRTQGALYGYTF. DNA for the CDR3: TGTGCCAGCAGTCGAACACAGGGGGCTCTGTATGGCTACACCTTC.

This chain joins TRBV18 and TRBJ2-7; 7 bases are a match to TRBD1. The CDR3 covers 13 residues. V was pared by 3 bases and J by 4 bases, with 3 bases of the junction left unmatched. Germline CDR1 is KGHSH and CDR2 is LQKENI. The CDR3 spells CASSPLRGYEQYF. The CDR3 nucleotides read TGTGCCAGCTCACCTCTCAGGGGGTACGAGCAGTACTTC. The full variable domain, with the rest looked up from reference TRBV18 and TRBJ2-7, is NAGVMQNPRHLVRRRGQEARLRCSPMKGHSHVYWYRQLPEEGLKFMVYLQKENIIDESGMPKERFSAEFPKEGPSILRIQQVVRGDSAAYFCASSPLRGYEQYFGPGTRLTVT.

The chain is built from TRBV28 and TRBJ1-1; 8 positions agree with TRBD1. The V gene's germline CDR1 is MDHEN and CDR2 SYDVKM. J was trimmed by 10 bases and V by 2 bases; bases with no gene match: 9. The CDR3 runs to 14 residues. CDR3 sequence reads: CASSLVAAGGPAFF. CDR3 sequence (DNA): TGTGCCAGCAGTTTAGTCGCGGCAGGGGGCCCAGCTTTCTTT.

The rearrangement links TRBV3-1 (or the pseudogene TRBV3-2) to TRBJ1-5, with D possibly TRBD1 on 6 matching bases. The CDR3 length is 17 residues. Deletions cut 0 bases from V and 3 bases from J, with 15 bases between. Germline lookup yields CDR1 LGHDT and CDR2 YNNKEL (reference sequence). The CDR3 loop is CASSQEPGGDPNQPQHF. For the CDR3, the DNA is TGTGCCAGCAGCCAAGAACCGGGGGGCGATCCCAATCAGCCCCAGCATTTT.